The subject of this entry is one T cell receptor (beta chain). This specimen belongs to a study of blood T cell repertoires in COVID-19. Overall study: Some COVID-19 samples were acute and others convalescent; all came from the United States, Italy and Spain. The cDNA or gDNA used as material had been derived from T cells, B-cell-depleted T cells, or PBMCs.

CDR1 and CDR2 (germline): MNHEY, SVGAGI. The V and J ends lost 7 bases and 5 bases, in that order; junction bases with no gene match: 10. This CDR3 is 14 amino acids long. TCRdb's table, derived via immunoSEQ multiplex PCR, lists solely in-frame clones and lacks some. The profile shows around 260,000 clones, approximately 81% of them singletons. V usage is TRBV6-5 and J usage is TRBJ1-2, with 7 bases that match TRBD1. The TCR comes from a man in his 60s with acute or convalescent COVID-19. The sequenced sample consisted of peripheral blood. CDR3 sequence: CASTPRDRSYGYTF. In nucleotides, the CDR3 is TGTGCCAGCACCCCCAGGGACAGAAGTTATGGCTACACCTTC.